This T cell receptor beta chain derives from a study of blood T cell repertoires in COVID-19. The wider study: Acute-phase and convalescent COVID-19 samples originated in the United States, Italy and Spain.

This clone was observed a few times. As handled by the study authors: Reference gene primer amplification gave nucleated cell count estimates. The data were produced by immunoSEQ multiplex PCR, yet TCRdb's version contains in-frame clones alone and is incomplete. V, J and clone size are taken as reported in that table, and D and trimming were inferred from the DNA itself. This repertoire shows fewer than 300,000 clones, roughly 85% found once; its top ten account for 2% to 3%. CDR3 size: 16 residues. With 0 bases removed from V and 4 bases from J, the gap between germline ends came to 15 bases. Germline V gene lookup returns CDR1 LGHDT and CDR2 YNNKEL (reference sequence).

Source material: peripheral blood. The receptor's source is a woman aged 70-85 years with active or convalescent COVID-19. The rearrangement joins TRBV3-1 (or the pseudogene TRBV3-2) to TRBJ1-1; D remains unclear. CDR3 sequence: CASSQEGGTVVTEAFF. CDR3 coding DNA: TGTGCCAGCAGCCAAGAGGGTGGAACAGTTGTCACTGAAGCTTTCTTT.